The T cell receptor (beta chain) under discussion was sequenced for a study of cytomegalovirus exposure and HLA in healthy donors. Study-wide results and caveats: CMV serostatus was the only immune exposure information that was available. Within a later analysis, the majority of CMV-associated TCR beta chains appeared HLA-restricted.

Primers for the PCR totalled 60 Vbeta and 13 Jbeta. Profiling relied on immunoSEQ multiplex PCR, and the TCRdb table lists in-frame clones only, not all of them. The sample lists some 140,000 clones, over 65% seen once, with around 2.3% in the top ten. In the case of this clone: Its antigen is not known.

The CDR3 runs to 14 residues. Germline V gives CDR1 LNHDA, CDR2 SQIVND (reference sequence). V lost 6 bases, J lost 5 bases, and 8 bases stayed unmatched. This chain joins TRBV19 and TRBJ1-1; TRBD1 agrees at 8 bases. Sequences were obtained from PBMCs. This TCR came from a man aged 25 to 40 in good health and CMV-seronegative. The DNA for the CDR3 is TGTGCCAGTAGCACCGGACAGGGTTGGACTGAAGCTTTCTTT. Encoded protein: CASSTGQGWTEAFF.